Each of the 20 T cell receptor beta chains below was sequenced from the same sample in a study of shared clonotypes between healthy human individuals. Here immunoSEQ multiplex PCR was the method, and the copy in TCRdb shows in-frame clones only, minus some. Of 900,000 to 1,200,000 clones detected, 75% to 85% appear once; the ten largest clones hold roughly 0.61%. What was sequenced was memory CD4+ T cells from PBMCs. Subset specified: CD45RA-negative fraction. These receptors were obtained from a man younger than 35 in good health. Some clones in this sample may be carry-over from other donors' samples.

CDR3 coding DNA: TGTGCCAGCAGTCCAGGGTTGTACCAAGAGACCCAGTACTTC. Translated: CASSPGLYQETQYF. This chain connects TRBV6-6 to TRBJ2-5; perhaps TRBD1 as D (5 bases). With 5 bases removed from V and 0 bases from J, the gap between germline ends came to 10 bases. Germline V gives CDR1 MNHNY, CDR2 SVGAGI (reference sequence). This CDR3 is built from 14 residues.

The CDR3 is CASSSSSGRSYAGELFF. The DNA of the CDR3 is TGTGCCAGCAGCTCCTCTAGCGGGAGAAGCTACGCCGGGGAGCTGTTTTTT. V and J are TRBV13 and TRBJ2-2, with TRBD2 identical over 10 bases. The CDR3 is 17 amino acids. Trimming removed 4 bases from V and 6 bases from J; junction bases left unmatched: 11. From germline, CDR1 is PRHDT and CDR2 FYEKMQ (reference sequence). Complete variable domain (other parts from reference TRBV13 and TRBJ2-2): AAGVIQSPRHLIKEKRETATLKCYPIPRHDTVYWYQQGPGQDPQFLISFYEKMQSDKGSIPDRFSAQQFSDYHSELNMSSLELGDSALYFCASSSSSGRSYAGELFFGEGSRLTVL.

The genes are TRBV4-2 and TRBJ2-7, with TRBD2 matching 11 bases. The germline gives CDR1 LGHNA, CDR2 YNFKEQ. The junction had 4 bases not matched to a gene; V was cut back by 4 bases and J by 5 bases. The length of the CDR3 is 14 residues. The CDR3 sequence is CASSPLAGADEQYF. CDR3 bases: TGTGCCAGCAGCCCACTAGCGGGAGCAGACGAGCAGTACTTC.

The rearrangement uses TRBV7-2 and TRBJ2-5; no definite D call. V dropped 2 bases and J dropped 8 bases, with 3 bases sitting between them. The CDR3 has 10 residues. Germline V gives CDR1 SGHTA, CDR2 FQGNSA. CDR3 protein: CASSLQTQYF. The CDR3 coding sequence is TGTGCCAGCAGCTTACAAACCCAGTACTTC.

This chain uses TRBV6-1 with TRBJ2-1; 7 bases align to TRBD1. The germline CDR1 and CDR2 sequences are MNHNS and SASEGT. Losses at the gene ends were 4 bases for V and 2 bases for J; bases not matched to a gene: 2. This CDR3 comprises 14 residues. The chain's CDR3 is CASSAQGAYNEQFF. The CDR3 DNA reads as TGTGCCAGCAGTGCGCAGGGGGCCTACAATGAGCAGTTCTTC.

The chain combines TRBV7-8 with TRBJ2-1, with 14 bases aligning to TRBD2. CDR3 size: 16 residues. Germline-derived CDR1 and CDR2 are SGHVS and FQNEAQ. V gave up 5 bases and J gave up 8 bases; unmatched junction bases: 8. CDR3 in DNA: TGTGCCAGCAGCCATAGACTAGCGGGAGGGGGTGATGAGCAGTTCTTC. Translating it yields CASSHRLAGGGDEQFF.

This clone came up a few times. V and J are TRBV28 and TRBJ2-7, with D possibly matching TRBD1 (6 bases). The germline V gene has CDR1 MDHEN and CDR2 SYDVKM. The CDR3 has 16 residues. The V end lost 3 bases, the J end lost 1 base, and 16 bases lay between the germline ends. The CDR3 protein is CASSFPDRMRSYEQYF. CDR3 bases: TGTGCCAGCAGTTTCCCCGACAGGATGAGATCCTACGAGCAGTACTTC.

This sequence joins TRBV18 and TRBJ1-2; the D is unclear. Looked up from germline, CDR1 is KGHSH and CDR2 is LQKENI. The V end was cut by 5 bases, the J end by 7 bases, with 8 bases between. The CDR3 is 11 residues long. The CDR3 protein is CASSTGFGYTF. DNA for the CDR3: TGTGCCAGCTCAACGGGATTTGGCTACACCTTC.

This clone was seen once. A much larger clone differs from this one at a single base, so this may be a read error. The chain employs TRBV5-4 and TRBJ2-3; 13 bases map to TRBD2. CDR1 and CDR2 from the germline V gene are SGHNT and YYREEE (reference sequence). CDR3 length equals 16 residues. The CDR3 DNA follows: TGTGCCAGCAGCCTAGGACTAGCGGGAGTCACAGATGCGCAGTATTTT. Its protein product is CASSLGLAGVTDAQYF.

This chain links TRBV5-8 with TRBJ1-1; D uncertain. CDR3 length: 13 amino acids. From germline, CDR1 is SGHTS and CDR2 YDEGEE. The V end lost 10 bases, the J end lost 3 bases, and 16 bases lay between the germline ends. CDR3 protein: CALQRVSDTEAFF. The CDR3 nucleotides are TGTGCCCTACAGAGGGTTTCGGACACTGAAGCTTTCTTT.

The chain combines TRBV2 with TRBJ2-2; D might be TRBD1 or TRBD2, each matching 6 bases. There are 14 residues in the CDR3. V was trimmed by 10 bases and J by 0 bases, leaving 12 bases between them. CDR1 is SNHLY and CDR2 is FYNNEI in the germline V gene. The CDR3 spells CATGGHANTGELFF. The CDR3 nucleotides are TGTGCCACCGGGGGACACGCGAACACCGGGGAGCTGTTTTTT.

V gene TRBV10-3 combines with J gene TRBJ2-7, with 9 nucleotides matching TRBD2. From germline, CDR1 is ENHRY and CDR2 SYGVKD. V lost 8 bases, J lost 2 bases, and 7 bases stayed unmatched. The CDR3 consists of 14 residues. Here the CDR3 DNA reads TGTGCCATCTCTGGCGGGAGGGGTACCTACGAGCAGTACTTC. Amino acid sequence: CAISGGRGTYEQYF.

The chain has TRBV6-6 and TRBJ2-7, with 9 positions matching TRBD1. From germline, CDR1 is MNHNY and CDR2 SVGAGI (reference sequence). CDR3 length equals 15 residues. J was trimmed by 1 base and V by 4 bases; bases with no gene match: 5. The CDR3: CASSSPGQGSYEQYF. The CDR3 nucleotides are TGTGCCAGCAGTTCGCCGGGACAGGGATCCTACGAGCAGTACTTC.

This clone was found once. Different DNA sequences within this sample yield the same CDR3. The rearrangement uses TRBV2 and TRBJ1-5, with D hard to call. The CDR3 has 13 amino acids. Trimming shortened V by 8 bases and J by 0 bases, and 8 bases separated the two germline ends. CDR1 is SNHLY and CDR2 is FYNNEI in the germline V gene. Written as DNA, the CDR3 is TGTGCCAGCCTAAGGGATAGCAATCAGCCCCAGCATTTT. This gives the protein CASLRDSNQPQHF.

The chain is built from TRBV4-2 and TRBJ1-1; D is ambiguous. The V gene lost 1 base and the J gene lost 6 bases, with 6 bases spanning the gap. Germline V lookup: CDR1 LGHNA, CDR2 YNFKEQ. CDR3 size: 12 residues. This CDR3 is CASSQGTAEAFF. CDR3 nucleotide sequence: TGTGCCAGCAGCCAAGGGACTGCTGAAGCTTTCTTT.

V and J are TRBV4-1 and TRBJ1-5; maybe TRBD1 (5 bases). CDR1 and CDR2 (germline): MGHRA, YSYEKL. The CDR3 loop spans 13 amino acids. The V gene lost 4 bases and the J gene lost 5 bases, with 9 bases spanning the gap. Written as DNA, the CDR3 is TGCGCCAGCAGCCCAGGGTGGGATCAGCCCCAGCATTTT. Its protein product is CASSPGWDQPQHF.

The chain is built from TRBV5-1 and TRBJ1-1; possible D gene TRBD1, 6 bases. Trimming took off 8 bases at V and 10 bases at J, with 21 bases between the two ends. Per germline, CDR1 SGHRS and CDR2 YFSETQ. The CDR3 consists of 13 residues. The CDR3 region has the DNA TGCGCCAGTCGGGCTGCAGGGGTGGTCGGAGCTTTCTTT. Its translation is CASRAAGVVGAFF.

The chain recombines TRBV5-1 with TRBJ2-5; TRBD1 matches 11 bases. J was trimmed by 4 bases and V by 7 bases; bases with no gene match: 6. Per germline, CDR1 SGHRS and CDR2 YFSETQ. The CDR3 extends over 14 amino acids. CDR3 in DNA: TGCGCCAGCGGGAAGGGGACAGGGGGAGAGACCCAGTACTTC. This sequence encodes CASGKGTGGETQYF.

J is TRBJ2-1 and V is TRBV11-2; tentatively, D is TRBD2 (5 bases). The V gene lost 4 bases and the J gene lost 6 bases, with 16 bases spanning the gap. From germline, CDR1 is SGHAT and CDR2 FQNNGV. The CDR3 covers 15 residues. The CDR3 protein is CASSSLANGVNEQFF. In nucleotides, the CDR3 is TGTGCCAGCAGCTCCCTAGCTAACGGGGTCAATGAGCAGTTCTTC.

The genes are TRBV5-1 and TRBJ2-7; 11 positions agree with TRBD2. V was pared by 1 base and J by 5 bases, with 17 bases of the junction left unmatched. This CDR3 has 19 residues. Germline assignment: CDR1 SGHRS and CDR2 YFSETQ. In nucleotides, the CDR3 is TGCGCCAGCAGCTTGTCGGTTTTTCCCGCTAGCGGGAGGACCGACGAGCAGTACTTC. It is translated as CASSLSVFPASGRTDEQYF.